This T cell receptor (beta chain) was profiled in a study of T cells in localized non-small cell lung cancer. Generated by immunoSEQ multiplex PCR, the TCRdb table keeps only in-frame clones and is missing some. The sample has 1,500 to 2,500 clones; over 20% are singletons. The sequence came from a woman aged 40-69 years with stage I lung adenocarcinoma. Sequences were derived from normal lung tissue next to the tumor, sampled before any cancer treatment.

CDR3 amino acids: CASSALPVLAFDEQFF. For the CDR3, the DNA is TGTGCCAGCAGCGCGCTTCCGGTACTAGCTTTCGATGAGCAGTTCTTC. The chain recombines TRBV11-3 with TRBJ2-1, with a possible D match to TRBD2 (6 bases). Trimming removed 5 bases from V and 8 bases from J, with 22 bases in between. The CDR3 totals 16 residues. Germline V lookup: CDR1 SGHNT, CDR2 YENEEA.